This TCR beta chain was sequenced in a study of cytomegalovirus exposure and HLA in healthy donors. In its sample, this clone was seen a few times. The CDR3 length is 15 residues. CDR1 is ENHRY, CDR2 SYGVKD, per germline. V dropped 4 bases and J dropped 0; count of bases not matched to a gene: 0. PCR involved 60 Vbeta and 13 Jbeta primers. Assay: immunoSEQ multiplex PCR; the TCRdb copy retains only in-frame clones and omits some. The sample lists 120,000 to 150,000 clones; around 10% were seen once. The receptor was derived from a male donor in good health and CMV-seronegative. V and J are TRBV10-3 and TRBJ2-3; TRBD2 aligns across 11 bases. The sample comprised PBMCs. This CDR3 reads CAISGTSGSTDTQYF. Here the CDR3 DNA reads TGTGCCATCAGTGGGACTAGCGGGAGCACAGATACGCAGTATTTT.